This TCR beta chain was documented in a study of blood T cells in healthy people across ages. The use of a sample-barcoded 5' primer and a J-beta primer mix characterized a second PCR of about 7 to 12 cycles. TCRdb itself ran the 5' RACE reads through MiXCR, one entry per CDR3 protein. The sample yields 1,100,000 or so distinct CDR3 sequences, 35% to 50% seen once. Regarding the study as a whole: Across samples, TCR beta diversity tracked strongly with naive T cell percentage. Comparison with aged donors showed that long-lived donors had more naive CD4+ cells and higher diversity.

In the case of this clonotype: What it recognizes is unknown.

There are 13 residues in the CDR3. Trimming pared 5 bases from V and 13 bases from J, leaving 18 bases between. The chain employs TRBV12-3 or TRBV12-4 and TRBJ2-1; D is unclear. The sample taken for sequencing was blood. This receptor was identified in a woman aged 60-75 years in good health. This CDR3 is CASSPGPLGEQFF. In DNA form, the CDR3 reads TGTGCCAGCAGTCCGGGCCCCCTTGGAGAACAGTTCTTC.